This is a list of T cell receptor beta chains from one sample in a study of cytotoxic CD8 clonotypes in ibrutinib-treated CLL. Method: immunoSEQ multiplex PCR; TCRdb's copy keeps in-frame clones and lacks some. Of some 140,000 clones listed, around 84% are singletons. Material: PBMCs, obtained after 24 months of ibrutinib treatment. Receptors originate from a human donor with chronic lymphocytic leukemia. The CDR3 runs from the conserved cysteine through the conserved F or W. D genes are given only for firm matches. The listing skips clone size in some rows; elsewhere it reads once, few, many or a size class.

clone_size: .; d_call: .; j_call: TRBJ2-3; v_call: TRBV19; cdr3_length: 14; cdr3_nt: TGTGCCAGTAGTACCGCGAGGGGCGCAGATACGCAGTATTTT; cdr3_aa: CASSTARGADTQYF
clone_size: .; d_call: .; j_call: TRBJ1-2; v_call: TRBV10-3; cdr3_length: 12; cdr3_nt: TGTGCCATCAGTGAGGGGAACTATGGCTACACCTTC; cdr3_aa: CAISEGNYGYTF
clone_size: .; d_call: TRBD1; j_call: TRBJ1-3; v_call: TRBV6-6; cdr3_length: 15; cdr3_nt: TGTGCCAGCAGTCGAAAGGGGGCGGGTGGAAACACCATATATTTT; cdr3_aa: CASSRKGAGGNTIYF
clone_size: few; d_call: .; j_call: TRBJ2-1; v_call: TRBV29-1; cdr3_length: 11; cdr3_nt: TGCAGCGTTGGGGGAAACAATGAGCAGTTCTTC; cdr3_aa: CSVGGNNEQFF
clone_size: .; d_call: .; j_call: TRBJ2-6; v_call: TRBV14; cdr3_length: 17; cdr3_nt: TGTGCCAGCAGCCGCCAGGGTAGCACCTCTGGGGCCAACGTCCTGACTTTC; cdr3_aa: CASSRQGSTSGANVLTF
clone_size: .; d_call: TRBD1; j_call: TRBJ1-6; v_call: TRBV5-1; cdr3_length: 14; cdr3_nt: TGCGCCAGCAGCTCGGGACAGCGGGGTTCACCCCTCCACTTT; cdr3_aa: CASSSGQRGSPLHF
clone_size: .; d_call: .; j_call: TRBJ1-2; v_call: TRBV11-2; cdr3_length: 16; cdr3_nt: TGTGCCAGCAGCCGTGGGGTGGGGGATTGGGACTATGGCTACACCTTC; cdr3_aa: CASSRGVGDWDYGYTF
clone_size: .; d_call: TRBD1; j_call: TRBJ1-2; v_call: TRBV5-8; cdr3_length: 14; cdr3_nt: TGTGCCAGCAGCTTGCTTGAGACAGGGTATGGCTACACCTTC; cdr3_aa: CASSLLETGYGYTF
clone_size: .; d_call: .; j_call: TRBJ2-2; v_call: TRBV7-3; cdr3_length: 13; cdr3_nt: TGTGCCAGCAGCTTAATTAACACCGGGGAGCTGTTTTTT; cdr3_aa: CASSLINTGELFF
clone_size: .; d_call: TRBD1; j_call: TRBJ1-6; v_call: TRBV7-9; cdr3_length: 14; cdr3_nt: TGTGCCAGCAGACAGGGGGGATTGTCTTCACCCCTCCACTTT; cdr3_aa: CASRQGGLSSPLHF
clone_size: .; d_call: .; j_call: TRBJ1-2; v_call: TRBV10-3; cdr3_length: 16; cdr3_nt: TGTGCCATCAGGACGGAGTTCGGGGGCCGCGGCTATGGCTACACCTTC; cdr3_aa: CAIRTEFGGRGYGYTF
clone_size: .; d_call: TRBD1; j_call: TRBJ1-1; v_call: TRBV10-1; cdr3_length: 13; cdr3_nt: TGCGCCAGCAGTAGGGGGCCGGACACTGAAGCTTTCTTT; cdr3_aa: CASSRGPDTEAFF
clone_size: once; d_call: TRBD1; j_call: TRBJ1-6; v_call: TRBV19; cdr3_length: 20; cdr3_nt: TGTGCCAGTAGTACAAGACGGACAGGGGGTTTGAACTTCTATAATTCACCCCTCCACTTT; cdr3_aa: CASSTRRTGGLNFYNSPLHF
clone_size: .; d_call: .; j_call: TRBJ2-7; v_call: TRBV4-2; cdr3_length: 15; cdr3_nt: TGTGCCAGCAGCCAAGACCGGGACGGTTCCTACGAGCAGTACTTC; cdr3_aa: CASSQDRDGSYEQYF
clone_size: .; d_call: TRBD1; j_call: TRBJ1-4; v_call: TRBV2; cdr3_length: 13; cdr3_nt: TGTGCCAGCAGTGGACAGGGATTAGAAAAACTGTTTTTT; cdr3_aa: CASSGQGLEKLFF
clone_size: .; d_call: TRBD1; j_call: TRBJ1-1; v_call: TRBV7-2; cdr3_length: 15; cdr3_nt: TGTGCCAGCAGCCACCCGACAGGGGACGTGACTGAAGCTTTCTTT; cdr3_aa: CASSHPTGDVTEAFF
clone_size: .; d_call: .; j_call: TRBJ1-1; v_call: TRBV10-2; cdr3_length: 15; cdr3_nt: TGCGCCAGCAGTGAGTCCGGCCTAACGAACACTGAGGCTTTCTTT; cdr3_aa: CASSESGLTNTEAFF
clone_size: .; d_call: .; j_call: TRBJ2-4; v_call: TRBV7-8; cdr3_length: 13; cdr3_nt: TGTGCCAGCAGCTTATCCAGGCAAAACATTCAGTACTTC; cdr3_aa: CASSLSRQNIQYF
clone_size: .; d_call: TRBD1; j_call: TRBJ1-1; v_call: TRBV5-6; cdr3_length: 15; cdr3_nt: TGTGCCAGCAGCTTGGTTAGGACAGGGGCCTTTGAAGCTTTCTTT; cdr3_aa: CASSLVRTGAFEAFF
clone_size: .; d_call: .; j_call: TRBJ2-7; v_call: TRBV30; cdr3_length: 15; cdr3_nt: TGTGCCTGGAGTGAAGGACAGTTGAGCTCCTACGAGCAGTACTTC; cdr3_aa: CAWSEGQLSSYEQYF
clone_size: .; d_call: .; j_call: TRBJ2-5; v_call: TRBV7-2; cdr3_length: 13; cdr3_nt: TGTGCCAGCAGCCAGGGGATGAGGGAGACCCAGTACTTC; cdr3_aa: CASSQGMRETQYF
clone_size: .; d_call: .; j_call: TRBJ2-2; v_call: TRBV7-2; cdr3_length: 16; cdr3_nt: TGTGCCAGCAGCTTAGTAGGCAACCCGAACACCGGGGAGCTGTTTTTT; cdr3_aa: CASSLVGNPNTGELFF
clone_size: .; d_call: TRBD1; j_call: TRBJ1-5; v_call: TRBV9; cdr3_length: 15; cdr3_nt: TGTGCCAGCAGCGGAGGACAGGGCAGGTTTCAGCCCCAGCATTTT; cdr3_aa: CASSGGQGRFQPQHF
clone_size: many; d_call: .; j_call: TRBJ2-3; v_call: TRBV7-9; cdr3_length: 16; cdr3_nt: TGTGCCAGCAGCCCTCCGTGGAGGTTAGGTCCAGATACGCAGTATTTT; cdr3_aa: CASSPPWRLGPDTQYF
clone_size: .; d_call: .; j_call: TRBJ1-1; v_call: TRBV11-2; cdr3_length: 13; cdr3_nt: TGTGCCAGCAGCTTCGCCCTTTGGCCTGAAGCTTTCTTT; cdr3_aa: CASSFALWPEAFF
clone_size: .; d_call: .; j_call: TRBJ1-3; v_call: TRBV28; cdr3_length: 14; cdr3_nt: TGTGCCAGCAGGACAAGGCTCTCTGGAAACACCATATATTTT; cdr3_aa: CASRTRLSGNTIYF
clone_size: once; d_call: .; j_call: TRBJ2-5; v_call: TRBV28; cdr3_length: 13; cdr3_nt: TGTGCCAGCAGCAACCCCGGGGAAGAGACCCAGTACTTC; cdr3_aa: CASSNPGEETQYF
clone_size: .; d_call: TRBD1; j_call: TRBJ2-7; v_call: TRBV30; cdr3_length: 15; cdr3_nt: TGTGCCTGGAGTTTTACAGGGGGCGCAAGAGGCGAGCAGTACTTC; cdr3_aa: CAWSFTGGARGEQYF
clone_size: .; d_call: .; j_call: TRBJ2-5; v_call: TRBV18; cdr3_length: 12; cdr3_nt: TGTGCCAGCTCACCGGGGGAGGAGACCCAGTACTTC; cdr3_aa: CASSPGEETQYF
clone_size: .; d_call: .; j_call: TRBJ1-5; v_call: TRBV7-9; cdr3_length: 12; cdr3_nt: TGTGCCAGCAGTGCAGGGAGTCAGCCCCAGCATTTT; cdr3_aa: CASSAGSQPQHF
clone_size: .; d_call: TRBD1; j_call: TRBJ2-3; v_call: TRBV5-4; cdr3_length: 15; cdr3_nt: TGTGCCAGCAGTAAAACAGGGGGCGCATCAGATACGCAGTATTTT; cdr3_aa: CASSKTGGASDTQYF
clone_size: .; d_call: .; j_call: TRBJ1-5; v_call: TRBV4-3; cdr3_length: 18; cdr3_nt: TGCGCCAGCAGCCAAGATGTCCCAGGGAGGGATAGCAATCAGCCCCAGCATTTT; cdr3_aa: CASSQDVPGRDSNQPQHF
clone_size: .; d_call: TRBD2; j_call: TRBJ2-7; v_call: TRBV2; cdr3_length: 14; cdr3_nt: TGTGCCAGCAGGCCTCAGAGCGGGGGCTACGAGCAGTACTTC; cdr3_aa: CASRPQSGGYEQYF
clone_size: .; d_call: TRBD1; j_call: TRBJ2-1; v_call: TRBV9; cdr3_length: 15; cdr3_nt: TGTGCCAGCAGCCCACGGGGGACAGGGCTTAATGAGCAGTTCTTC; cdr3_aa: CASSPRGTGLNEQFF
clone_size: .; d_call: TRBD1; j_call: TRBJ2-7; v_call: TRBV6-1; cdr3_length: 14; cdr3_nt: TGTGCCAGCAGTCCCGGGACAGGGTACTACGAGCAGTACTTC; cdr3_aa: CASSPGTGYYEQYF
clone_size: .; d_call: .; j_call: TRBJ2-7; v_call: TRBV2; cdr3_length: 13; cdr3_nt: TGTGCCAGCATCCTACAGGCCTTGGGTGAGCAGTACTTC; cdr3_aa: CASILQALGEQYF
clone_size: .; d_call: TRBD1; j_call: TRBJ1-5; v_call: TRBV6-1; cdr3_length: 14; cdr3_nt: TGTGCCAGCAGCCGGGACAGGGTCAATCAGCCCCAGCATTTT; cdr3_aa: CASSRDRVNQPQHF
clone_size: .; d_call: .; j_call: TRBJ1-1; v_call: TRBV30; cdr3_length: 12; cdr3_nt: TGTGCCTGGAGTTTAGGGTCCCGTGAAGCTTTCTTT; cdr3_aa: CAWSLGSREAFF
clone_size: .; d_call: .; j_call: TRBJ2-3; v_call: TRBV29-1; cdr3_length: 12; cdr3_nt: TGCAGCGCAGGTGAAGGCGGGTTGTCGCAGTATTTT; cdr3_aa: CSAGEGGLSQYF
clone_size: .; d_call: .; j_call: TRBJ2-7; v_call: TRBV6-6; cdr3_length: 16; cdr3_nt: TGTGCCAGCAGTTACGCAACCGTAATCCCGGGCTACGAGCAGTACTTC; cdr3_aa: CASSYATVIPGYEQYF
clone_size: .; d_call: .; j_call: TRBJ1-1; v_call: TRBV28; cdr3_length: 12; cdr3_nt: TGTGCCAGCAGTTTCCGAGAGACTGAAGCTTTCTTT; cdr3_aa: CASSFRETEAFF
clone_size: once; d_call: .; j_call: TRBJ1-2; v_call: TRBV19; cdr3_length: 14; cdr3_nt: TGTGCCAGTAGTATAGCAACCAGGGTGTATGGCTACACCTTC; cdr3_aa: CASSIATRVYGYTF
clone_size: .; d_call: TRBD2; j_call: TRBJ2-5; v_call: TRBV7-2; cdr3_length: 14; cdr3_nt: TGTGCCAGCAGCAAGACTAGCGGGGCAGAGACCCAGTACTTC; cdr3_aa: CASSKTSGAETQYF
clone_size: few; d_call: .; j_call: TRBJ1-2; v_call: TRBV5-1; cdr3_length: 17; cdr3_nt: TGCGCCAGCAGCTTGGCTCCCCAGGGGCCGTCATTTCGGGGCTACACCTTC; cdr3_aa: CASSLAPQGPSFRGYTF
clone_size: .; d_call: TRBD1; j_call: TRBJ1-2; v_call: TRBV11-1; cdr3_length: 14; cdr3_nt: TGTGCCAGCAGCTTCACAGGGGATCGGTATGGCTACACCTTC; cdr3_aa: CASSFTGDRYGYTF
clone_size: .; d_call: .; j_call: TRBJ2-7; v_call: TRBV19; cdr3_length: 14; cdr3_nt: TGTGCCAGTAGTAAGAAGGGCGGTCGATACGAGCAGTACTTC; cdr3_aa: CASSKKGGRYEQYF